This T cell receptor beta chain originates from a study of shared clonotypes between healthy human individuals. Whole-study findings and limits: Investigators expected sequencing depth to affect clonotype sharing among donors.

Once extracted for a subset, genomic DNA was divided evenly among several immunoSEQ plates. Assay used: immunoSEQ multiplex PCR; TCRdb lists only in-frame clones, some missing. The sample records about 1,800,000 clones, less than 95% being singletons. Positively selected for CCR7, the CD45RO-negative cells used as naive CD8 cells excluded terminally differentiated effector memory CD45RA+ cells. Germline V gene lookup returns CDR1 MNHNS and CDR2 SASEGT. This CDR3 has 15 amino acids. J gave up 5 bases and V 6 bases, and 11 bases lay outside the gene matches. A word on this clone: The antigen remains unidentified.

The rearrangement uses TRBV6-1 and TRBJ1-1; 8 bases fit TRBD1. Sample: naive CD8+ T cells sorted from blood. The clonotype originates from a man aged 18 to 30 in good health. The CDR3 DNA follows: TGTGCCAGCAGCGCAGATCCGGGACAGGAGACTGAAGCTTTCTTT. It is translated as CASSADPGQETEAFF.